This is a list of T cell receptor beta chains from one sample in a study of technical replicates of blood from several donors. The table came from immunoSEQ multiplex PCR; TCRdb's copy has only in-frame clones and leaves some out. The repertoire has 95,000 or so clones, approximately 95% of them found once; the top ten carry about 0.35%. Sequencing was done on a sample of T cells isolated from PBMCs. These TCRs come from a human donor in good health. CDR3s include the opening cysteine and the closing phenylalanine or tryptophan. The D gene is left open where the match is weak. The size field is filled for only some rows; it gives once, few, many or a size class.

size	V	D	J	CDR3	DNA
-	TRBV7-2	TRBD1	TRBJ1-4	CASSLRLQGQRENEKLFF	TGTGCCAGCAGCTTAAGGTTGCAGGGACAGAGAGAAAATGAAAAACTGTTTTTT
-	TRBV18	-	TRBJ2-7	CASSLREGEYYEQYF	TGTGCCAGCTCACTCCGGGAAGGAGAGTACTACGAGCAGTACTTC
once	TRBV19	TRBD2	TRBJ2-2	CACGAVAGVTGELFF	TGTGCCTGCGGGGCGGTAGCGGGAGTTACCGGGGAGCTGTTTTTT
-	TRBV19	TRBD1	TRBJ1-5	CASNPTGERQPQHF	TGTGCCAGTAACCCGACAGGGGAGCGTCAGCCCCAGCATTTT
-	TRBV5-6	TRBD2	TRBJ2-7	CASSSGLAFSKEQYF	TGTGCCAGCAGCTCTGGACTAGCGTTCTCTAAGGAGCAGTACTTC
-	TRBV6-1	-	TRBJ1-2	CASRKPYGYTF	TGTGCCAGCCGAAAGCCTTATGGCTACACCTTC
-	TRBV4-1	TRBD1	TRBJ2-7	CASSPFTGGGYEQYF	TGCGCCAGCAGCCCGTTCACAGGGGGAGGCTACGAGCAGTACTTC
-	TRBV4-2	TRBD2	TRBJ2-1	CASSQEASGSNEQFF	TGTGCCAGCAGCCAAGAGGCTAGCGGGAGCAATGAGCAGTTCTTC
-	TRBV25-1	TRBD1	TRBJ2-7	CASSEGQGASPYEQYF	TGTGCCAGCAGTGAAGGACAGGGAGCTAGCCCCTACGAGCAGTACTTC
-	TRBV5-4	TRBD1	TRBJ1-2	CASSLGDRVRDGYTF	TGTGCCAGCAGCCTGGGTGACAGGGTCAGGGATGGCTACACCTTC
-	TRBV19	TRBD1	TRBJ2-5	CASSRPGQQETQYF	TGTGCCAGTAGTCGTCCGGGACAGCAAGAGACCCAGTACTTC
-	TRBV21-1	-	TRBJ2-7	CASSREGFEQYF	TGTGCCAGCAGCAGAGAGGGTTTCGAGCAGTACTTC